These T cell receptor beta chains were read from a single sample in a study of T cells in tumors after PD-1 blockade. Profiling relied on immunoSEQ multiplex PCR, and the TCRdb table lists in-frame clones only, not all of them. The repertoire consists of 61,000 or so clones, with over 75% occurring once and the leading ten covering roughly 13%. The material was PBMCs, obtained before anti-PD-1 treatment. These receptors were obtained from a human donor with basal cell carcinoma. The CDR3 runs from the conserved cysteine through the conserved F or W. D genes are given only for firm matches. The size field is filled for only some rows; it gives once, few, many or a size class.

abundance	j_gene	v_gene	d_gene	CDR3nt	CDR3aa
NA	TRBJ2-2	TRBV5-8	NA	TGTGCCAGCAGCCGGTTCCAGGGAGGTACGAACACCGGGGAGCTGTTTTTT	CASSRFQGGTNTGELFF
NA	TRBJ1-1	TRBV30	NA	TGTGCCTGGAGTCGTCTACAGCGGGCTGAAGCTTTCTTT	CAWSRLQRAEAFF
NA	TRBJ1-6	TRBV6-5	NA	TGTGCCAGCAGTTACACCGGGATTAATTCACCCCTCCACTTT	CASSYTGINSPLHF
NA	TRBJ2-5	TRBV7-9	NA	TGTGCCAGCAGCCCTCGACTAGGAGGCGAGACCCAGTACTTC	CASSPRLGGETQYF
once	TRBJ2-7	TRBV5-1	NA	TGCGCCAGCAGCCCTGCGGCGGCCAGGGGCTACGAGCAGTACTTC	CASSPAAARGYEQYF
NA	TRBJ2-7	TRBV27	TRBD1	TGTGCCAGCAGAGACCTTTACAGGGGGCTTTCCTACGAGCAGTACTTC	CASRDLYRGLSYEQYF
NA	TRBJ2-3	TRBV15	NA	TGTGCCACCAGCAGAGCTACGGACCCATTCACAGATACGCAGTATTTT	CATSRATDPFTDTQYF
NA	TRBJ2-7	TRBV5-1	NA	TGCGCCAGCAGCAAGGGGGACTCTGGGTACGAGCAGTACTTC	CASSKGDSGYEQYF
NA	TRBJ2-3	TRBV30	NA	TGTGCCTGGAGTGTGAGGGAGAGAGATACGCAGTATTTT	CAWSVRERDTQYF
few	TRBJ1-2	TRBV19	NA	TGTGCCAGTATAGACAACCAATATGGCTACACCTTC	CASIDNQYGYTF
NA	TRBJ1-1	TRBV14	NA	TGTGCCAGCAGTCGCGAATACACGAACACTGAAGCTTTCTTT	CASSREYTNTEAFF
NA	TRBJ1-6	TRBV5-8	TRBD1	TGTGCCAGCAGCTTGGGACAGGGGGATAATTCACCCCTCCACTTT	CASSLGQGDNSPLHF
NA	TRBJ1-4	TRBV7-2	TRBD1	TGTGCCAGCAGCGTTAGACAGGGGGCCGAAAAACTGTTTTTT	CASSVRQGAEKLFF
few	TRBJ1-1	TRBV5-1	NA	TGCGCCAGCAGCTTGGGCCGGGGGTCCACTGAAGCTTTCTTT	CASSLGRGSTEAFF
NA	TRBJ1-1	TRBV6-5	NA	TGTGCCAGCAGTTACTCTGGGGGCGTGAACACTGAAGCTTTCTTT	CASSYSGGVNTEAFF
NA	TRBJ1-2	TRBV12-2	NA	TGTGCAAGTCGCTTAGCAGGACGTCCCGTGCGGTATGGCTACACCTTC	CASRLAGRPVRYGYTF
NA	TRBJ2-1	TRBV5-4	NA	TGTGCCAGCAGCTCGAGAAGGGGGGGATACAATGAGCAGTTCTTC	CASSSRRGGYNEQFF
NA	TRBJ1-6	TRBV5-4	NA	TGTGCCACCCAAGCGCCCTATAATTCACCCCTCCACTTT	CATQAPYNSPLHF
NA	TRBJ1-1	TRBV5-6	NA	TGTGCCAGCAGTTGGGGGGGCGGAACTGAAGCTTTCTTT	CASSWGGGTEAFF
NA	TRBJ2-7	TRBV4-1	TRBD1	TGCGCCAGCAGCCGTAACCTCGGGACAGTGAGCTACGAGCAGTACTTC	CASSRNLGTVSYEQYF
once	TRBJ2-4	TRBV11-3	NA	TGTGCCAGCAGCGCCAACCCAGGGTTGGGGAACATTCAGTACTTC	CASSANPGLGNIQYF
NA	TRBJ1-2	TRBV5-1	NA	TGCGCCAGCAGCTTGACGGGACCGGCTGGCTACACCTTC	CASSLTGPAGYTF
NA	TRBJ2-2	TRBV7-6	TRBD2	TGTGCCAGCAGCTTCCCTGCGGGGGGGGTGACCGGGGAGCTGTTTTTT	CASSFPAGGVTGELFF
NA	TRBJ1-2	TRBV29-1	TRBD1	TGCAGCGTTGGGCAGGGGGCAAGCTCTAACTATGGCTACACCTTC	CSVGQGASSNYGYTF
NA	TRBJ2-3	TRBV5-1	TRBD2	TGCGCCAGCAGCTTGAGAGGACTAGCTGTAGATACGCAGTATTTT	CASSLRGLAVDTQYF
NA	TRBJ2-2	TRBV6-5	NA	TGTGCCAGCACAGAAAACACCGGGGAGCTGTTTTTT	CASTENTGELFF
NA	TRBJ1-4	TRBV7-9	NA	TGTGCCAGCAGCTCCGGACAGATAAATGAAAAACTGTTTTTT	CASSSGQINEKLFF
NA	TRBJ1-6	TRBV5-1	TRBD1	TGCGCCAGCAGCTTGTCGACAGGGAGCTCCTATAATTCACCCCTCCACTTT	CASSLSTGSSYNSPLHF
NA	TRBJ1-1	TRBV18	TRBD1	TGTGCCAGCTCACCAGGACAGGGGCTCACTGAAGCTTTCTTT	CASSPGQGLTEAFF
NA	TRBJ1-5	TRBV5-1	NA	TGCGCCAGCAGCTTAGGTGAAGGGTATCAGCCCCAGCATTTT	CASSLGEGYQPQHF
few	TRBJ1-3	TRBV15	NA	TGTGCCACCAGTTTGGGGACTATCGGCTCTGGAAACACCATATATTTT	CATSLGTIGSGNTIYF
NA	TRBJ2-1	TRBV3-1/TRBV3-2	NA	TGTGCCAGCAGCCAACGTCGGGCTGTGGTTGAGCAGTTCTTC	CASSQRRAVVEQFF
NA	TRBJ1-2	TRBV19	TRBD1	TGTGCCAGTAGTTGGCGGACAGGGGGCAGTACGAATGGCTACACCTTC	CASSWRTGGSTNGYTF
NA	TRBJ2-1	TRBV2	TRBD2	TGTGCCAGCAGGGGACTAGCGGGTTACAATGAGCAGTTCTTC	CASRGLAGYNEQFF